A single sample gave rise to the 6 T cell receptor beta chains below, sequenced in a study of T cell responses to AZD1222 COVID-19 vaccine. Here immunoSEQ multiplex PCR was the method, and the copy in TCRdb shows in-frame clones only, minus some. Of under 150,000 clones listed, just over 90% are singletons. Sequences were derived from peripheral blood, sampled on day 0 of AZD1222 vaccination. All receptors derive from an adult in good health.

The rearrangement links TRBV3-1 (or the pseudogene TRBV3-2) to TRBJ2-1, with D possibly being TRBD2 (5 bases). V was pared by 1 base and J by 1 base, with 17 bases between. There are 18 residues in the CDR3. Per the germline V gene, CDR1 is LGHDT and CDR2 is YNNKEL (reference sequence). The CDR3 spells CASSQGLGGLGSYNEQFF. The DNA for the CDR3 is TGTGCCAGCAGCCAAGGATTAGGCGGGTTGGGTTCCTACAATGAGCAGTTCTTC.

The DNA of the CDR3 is TGTGCCAGCAGCCGACTGAACACCGGGGAGCTGTTTTTT. It is translated as CASSRLNTGELFF. The chain carries TRBV13 and TRBJ2-2; D is unresolved. V gave up 5 bases and J gave up 1 base, with 5 bases separating them. The CDR3 is made up of 13 amino acids. From germline, CDR1 is PRHDT and CDR2 FYEKMQ (reference sequence).

CDR3 sequence reads: CASSQPGLAPTDTQYF. As DNA, the CDR3 is TGTGCCAGCAGCCAACCAGGACTAGCGCCCACAGATACGCAGTATTTT. The chain joins TRBV3-1 (or the pseudogene TRBV3-2) to TRBJ2-3; TRBD2 matches 9 bases. Germline trimming cut 2 bases from V and 2 bases from J; bases unmatched to any gene: 5. CDR3 length: 16 amino acids. CDR1 and CDR2 from the germline V gene are LGHDT and YNNKEL (reference sequence).

The rearrangement joins TRBV20-1 to TRBJ2-1; D remains unclear. Trimming took 3 bases from V and 4 from J, leaving 10 bases between them. From germline, CDR1 is DFQATT and CDR2 SNEGSKA (reference sequence). The CDR3 totals 13 residues. The CDR3 sequence is CSASDHSYNEQFF. As DNA, the CDR3 is TGCAGTGCTAGTGACCACTCGTACAATGAGCAGTTCTTC.

This rearrangement joins TRBV6-6 to TRBJ1-6; 9 bases agree with TRBD1. The CDR3 spans 14 residues. CDR1 and CDR2 from the germline V gene are MNHNY and SVGAGI (reference sequence). Unmatched junction bases numbered 4, after V lost 7 bases and J lost 6 bases. Here the CDR3 DNA reads TGTGCCAGCACCTCACAGGGGGCTAATTCACCCCTCCACTTT. The encoded protein is CASTSQGANSPLHF.

CDR3 in DNA: TGCGCCAGCAGTGATAGCGGGATAAGAGATACGCAGTATTTT. Translation: CASSDSGIRDTQYF. The chain joins TRBV10-1 to TRBJ2-3, with 8 nucleotides matching TRBD2. The V and J ends lost 3 bases and 5 bases, in that order; junction bases with no gene match: 4. CDR3 length: 14 amino acids. From germline, CDR1 is WNHNN and CDR2 SYGVQD (reference sequence).